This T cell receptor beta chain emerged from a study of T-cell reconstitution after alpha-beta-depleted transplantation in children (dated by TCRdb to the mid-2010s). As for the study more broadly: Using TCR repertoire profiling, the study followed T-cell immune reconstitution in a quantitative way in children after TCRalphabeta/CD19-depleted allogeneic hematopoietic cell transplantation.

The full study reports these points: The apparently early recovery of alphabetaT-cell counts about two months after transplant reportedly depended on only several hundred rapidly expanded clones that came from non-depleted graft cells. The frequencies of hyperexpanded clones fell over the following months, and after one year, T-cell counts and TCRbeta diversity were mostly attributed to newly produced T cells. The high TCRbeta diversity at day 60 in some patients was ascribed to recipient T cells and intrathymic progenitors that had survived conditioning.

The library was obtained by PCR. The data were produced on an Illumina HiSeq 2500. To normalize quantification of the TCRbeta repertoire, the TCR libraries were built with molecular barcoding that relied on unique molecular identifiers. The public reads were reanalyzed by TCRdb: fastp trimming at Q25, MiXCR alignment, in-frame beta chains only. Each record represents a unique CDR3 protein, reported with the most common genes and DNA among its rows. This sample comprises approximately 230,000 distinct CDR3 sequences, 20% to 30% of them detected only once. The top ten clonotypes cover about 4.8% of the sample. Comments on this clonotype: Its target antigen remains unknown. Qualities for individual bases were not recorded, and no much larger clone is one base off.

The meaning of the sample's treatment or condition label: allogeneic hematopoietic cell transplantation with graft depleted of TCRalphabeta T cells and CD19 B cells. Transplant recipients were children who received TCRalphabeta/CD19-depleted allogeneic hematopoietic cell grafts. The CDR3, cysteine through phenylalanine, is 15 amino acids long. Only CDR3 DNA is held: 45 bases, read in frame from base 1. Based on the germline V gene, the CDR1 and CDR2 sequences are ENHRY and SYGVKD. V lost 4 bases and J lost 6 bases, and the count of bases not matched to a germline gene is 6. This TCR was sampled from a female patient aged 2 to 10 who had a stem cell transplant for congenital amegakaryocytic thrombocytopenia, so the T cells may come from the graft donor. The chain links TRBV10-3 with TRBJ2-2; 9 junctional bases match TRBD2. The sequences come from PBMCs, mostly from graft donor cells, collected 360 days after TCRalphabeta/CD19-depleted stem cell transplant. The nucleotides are TGTGCCATCAGTGTCGGCGGGGGGGCCTCCGGGGAGCTGTTTTTT. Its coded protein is CAISVGGGASGELFF.